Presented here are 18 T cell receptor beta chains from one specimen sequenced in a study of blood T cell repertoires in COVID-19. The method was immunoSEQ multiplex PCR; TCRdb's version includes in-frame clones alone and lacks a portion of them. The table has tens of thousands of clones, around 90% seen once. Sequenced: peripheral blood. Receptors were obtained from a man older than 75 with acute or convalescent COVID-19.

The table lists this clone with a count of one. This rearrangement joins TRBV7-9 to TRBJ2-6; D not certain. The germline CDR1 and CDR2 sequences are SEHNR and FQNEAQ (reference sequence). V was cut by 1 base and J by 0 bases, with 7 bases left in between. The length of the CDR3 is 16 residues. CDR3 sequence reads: CASSLVADSGANVLTF. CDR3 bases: TGTGCCAGCAGCTTAGTAGCCGACTCTGGGGCCAACGTCCTGACTTTC. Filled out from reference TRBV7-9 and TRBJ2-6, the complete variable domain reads DTGVSQNPRHKITKRGQNVTFRCDPISEHNRLYWYRQTLGQGPEFLTYFQNEAQLEKSRLLSDRFSAERPKGSFSTLEIQRTEQGDSAMYLCASSLVADSGANVLTFGAGSRLTVL.

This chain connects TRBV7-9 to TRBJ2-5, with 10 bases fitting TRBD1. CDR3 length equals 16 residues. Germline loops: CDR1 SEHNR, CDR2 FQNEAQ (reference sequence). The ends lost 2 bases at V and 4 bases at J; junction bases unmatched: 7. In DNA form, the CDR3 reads TGTGCCAGCAGCTTAACTTCCGGGACAGGGGTAGAGACCCAGTACTTC. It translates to CASSLTSGTGVETQYF.

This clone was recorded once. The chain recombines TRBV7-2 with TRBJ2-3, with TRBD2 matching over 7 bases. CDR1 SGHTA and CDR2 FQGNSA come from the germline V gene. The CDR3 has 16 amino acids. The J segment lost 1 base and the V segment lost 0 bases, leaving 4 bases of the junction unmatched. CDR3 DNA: TGTGCCAGCAGCTTAGCGCTTCGGGGGGGCACAGATACGCAGTATTTT. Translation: CASSLALRGGTDTQYF. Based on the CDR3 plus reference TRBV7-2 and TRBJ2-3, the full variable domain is GAGVSQSPSNKVTEKGKDVELRCDPISGHTALYWYRQSLGQGLEFLIYFQGNSAPDKSGLPSDRFSAERTGGSVSTLTIQRTQQEDSAVYLCASSLALRGGTDTQYFGPGTRLTVL.

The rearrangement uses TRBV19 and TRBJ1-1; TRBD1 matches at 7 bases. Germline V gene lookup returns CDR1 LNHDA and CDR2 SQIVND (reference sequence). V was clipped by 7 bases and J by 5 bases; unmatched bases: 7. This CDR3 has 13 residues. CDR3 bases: TGTGCCAGTAACCCGACAGGGAGAACTGAAGCTTTCTTT. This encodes CASNPTGRTEAFF. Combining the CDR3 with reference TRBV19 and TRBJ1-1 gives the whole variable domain DGGITQSPKYLFRKEGQNVTLSCEQNLNHDAMYWYRQDPGQGLRLIYYSQIVNDFQKGDIAEGYSVSREKKESFPLTVTSAQKNPTAFYLCASNPTGRTEAFFGQGTRLTVV.

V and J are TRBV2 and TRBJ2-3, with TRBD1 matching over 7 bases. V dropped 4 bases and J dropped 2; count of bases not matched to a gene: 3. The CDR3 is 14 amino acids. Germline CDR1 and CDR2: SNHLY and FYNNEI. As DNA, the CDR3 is TGTGCCAGCAGTGGGGGACAGTACACAGATACGCAGTATTTT. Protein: CASSGGQYTDTQYF.

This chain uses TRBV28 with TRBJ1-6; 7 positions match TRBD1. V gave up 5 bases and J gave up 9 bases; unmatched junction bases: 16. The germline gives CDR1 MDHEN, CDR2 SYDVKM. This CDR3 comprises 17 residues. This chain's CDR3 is CASSGGDAAGQSSPLHF. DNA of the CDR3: TGTGCCAGCAGTGGAGGGGACGCGGCGGGACAGAGTTCACCCCTCCACTTT.

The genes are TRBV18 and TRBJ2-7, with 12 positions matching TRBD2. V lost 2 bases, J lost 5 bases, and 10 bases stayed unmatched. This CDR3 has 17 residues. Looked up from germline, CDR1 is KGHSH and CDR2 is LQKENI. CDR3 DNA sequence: TGTGCCAGCTCACCATCTAGCGGGGGGGCATTATCCCACGAGCAGTACTTC. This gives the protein CASSPSSGGALSHEQYF.

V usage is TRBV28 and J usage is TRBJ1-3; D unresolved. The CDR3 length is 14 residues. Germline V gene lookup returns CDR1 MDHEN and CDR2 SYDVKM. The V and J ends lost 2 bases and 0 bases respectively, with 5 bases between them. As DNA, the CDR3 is TGTGCCAGCAGTTTAGTGAGCTCTGGAAACACCATATATTTT. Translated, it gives CASSLVSSGNTIYF.

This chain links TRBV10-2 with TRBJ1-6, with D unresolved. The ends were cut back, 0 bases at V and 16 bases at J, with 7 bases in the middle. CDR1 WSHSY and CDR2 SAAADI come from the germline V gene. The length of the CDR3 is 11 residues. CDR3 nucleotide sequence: TGCGCCAGCAGTGAGTCGGGCGCACTCCACTTT. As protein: CASSESGALHF.

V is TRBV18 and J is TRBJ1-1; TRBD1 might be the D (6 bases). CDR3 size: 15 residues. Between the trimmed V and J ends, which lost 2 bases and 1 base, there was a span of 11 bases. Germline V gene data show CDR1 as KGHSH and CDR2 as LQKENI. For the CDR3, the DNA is TGTGCCAGCTCACCAGTTGGGGGCCAGAACACTGAAGCTTTCTTT. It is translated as CASSPVGGQNTEAFF.

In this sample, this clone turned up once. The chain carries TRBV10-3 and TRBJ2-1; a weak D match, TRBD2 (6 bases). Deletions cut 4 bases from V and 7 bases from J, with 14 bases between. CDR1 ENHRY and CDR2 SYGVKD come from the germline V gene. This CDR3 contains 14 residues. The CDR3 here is CAISGGMEGNEQFF. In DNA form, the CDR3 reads TGTGCCATCAGTGGGGGGATGGAGGGGAATGAGCAGTTCTTC.

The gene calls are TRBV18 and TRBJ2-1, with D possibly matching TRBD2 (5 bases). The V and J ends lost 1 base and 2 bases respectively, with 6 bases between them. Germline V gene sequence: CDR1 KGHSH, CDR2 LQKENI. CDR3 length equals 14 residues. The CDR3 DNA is TGTGCCAGCTCACCACTCGGGGCCTACAATGAGCAGTTCTTC. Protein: CASSPLGAYNEQFF. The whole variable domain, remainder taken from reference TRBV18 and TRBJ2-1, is NAGVMQNPRHLVRRRGQEARLRCSPMKGHSHVYWYRQLPEEGLKFMVYLQKENIIDESGMPKERFSAEFPKEGPSILRIQQVVRGDSAAYFCASSPLGAYNEQFFGPGTRLTVL.

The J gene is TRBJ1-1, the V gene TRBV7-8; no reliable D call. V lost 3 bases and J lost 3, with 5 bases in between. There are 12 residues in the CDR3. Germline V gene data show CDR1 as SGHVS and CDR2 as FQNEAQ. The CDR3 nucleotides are TGTGCCAGCAGCTTCGGGGACACTGAAGCTTTCTTT. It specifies CASSFGDTEAFF.

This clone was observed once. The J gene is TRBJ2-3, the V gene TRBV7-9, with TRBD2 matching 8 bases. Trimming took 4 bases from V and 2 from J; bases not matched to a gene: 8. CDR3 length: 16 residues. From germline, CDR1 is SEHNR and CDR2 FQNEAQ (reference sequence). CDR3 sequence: CASSSRAGENTDTQYF. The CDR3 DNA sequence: TGTGCCAGCAGCTCCCGAGCGGGGGAAAACACAGATACGCAGTATTTT. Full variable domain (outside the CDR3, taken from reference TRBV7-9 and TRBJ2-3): DTGVSQNPRHKITKRGQNVTFRCDPISEHNRLYWYRQTLGQGPEFLTYFQNEAQLEKSRLLSDRFSAERPKGSFSTLEIQRTEQGDSAMYLCASSSRAGENTDTQYFGPGTRLTVL.

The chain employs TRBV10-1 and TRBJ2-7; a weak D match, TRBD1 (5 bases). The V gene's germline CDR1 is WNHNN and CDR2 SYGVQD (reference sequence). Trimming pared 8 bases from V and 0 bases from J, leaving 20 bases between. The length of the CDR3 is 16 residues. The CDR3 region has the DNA TGCGCCAGCCGAACAATTTCCGACAGCTCCTCCTACGAGCAGTACTTC. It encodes CASRTISDSSSYEQYF.

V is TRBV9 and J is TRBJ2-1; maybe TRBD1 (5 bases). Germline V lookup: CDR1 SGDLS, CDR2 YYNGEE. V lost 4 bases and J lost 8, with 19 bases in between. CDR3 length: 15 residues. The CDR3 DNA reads TGTGCCAGCAGCCCCCGTGGGGCGGACAACGATGAGCAGTTCTTC. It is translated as CASSPRGADNDEQFF.

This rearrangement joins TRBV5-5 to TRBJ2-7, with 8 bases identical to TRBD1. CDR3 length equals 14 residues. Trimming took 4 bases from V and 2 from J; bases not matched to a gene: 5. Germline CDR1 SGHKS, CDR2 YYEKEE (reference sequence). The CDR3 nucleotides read TGTGCCAGCAGCCCAGGACAGGGTCCCTACGAGCAGTACTTC. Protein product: CASSPGQGPYEQYF.

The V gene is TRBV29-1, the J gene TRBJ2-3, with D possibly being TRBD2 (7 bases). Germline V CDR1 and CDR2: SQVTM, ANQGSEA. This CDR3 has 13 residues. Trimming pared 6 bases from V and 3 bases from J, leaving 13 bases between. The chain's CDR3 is CSVRGRGTDTQYF. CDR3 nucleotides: TGCAGCGTACGGGGGCGGGGGACAGATACGCAGTATTTT.